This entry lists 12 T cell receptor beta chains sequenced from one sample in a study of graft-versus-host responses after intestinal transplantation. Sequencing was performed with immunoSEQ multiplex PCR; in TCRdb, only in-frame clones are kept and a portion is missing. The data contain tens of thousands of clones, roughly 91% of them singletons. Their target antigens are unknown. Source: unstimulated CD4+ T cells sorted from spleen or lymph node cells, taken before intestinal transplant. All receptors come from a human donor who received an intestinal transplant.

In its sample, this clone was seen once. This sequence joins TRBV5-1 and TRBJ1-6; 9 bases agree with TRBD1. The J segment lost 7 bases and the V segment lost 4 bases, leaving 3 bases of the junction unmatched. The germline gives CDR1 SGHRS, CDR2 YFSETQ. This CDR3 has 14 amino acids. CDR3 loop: CASSAGTGNSPLHF. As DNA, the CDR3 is TGCGCCAGCAGCGCCGGGACAGGGAATTCACCCCTCCACTTT. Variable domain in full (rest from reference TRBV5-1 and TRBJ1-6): KAGVTQTPRYLIKTRGQQVTLSCSPISGHRSVSWYQQTPGQGLQFLFEYFSETQRNKGNFPGRFSGRQFSNSRSEMNVSTLELGDSALYLCASSAGTGNSPLHFGNGTRLTVT.

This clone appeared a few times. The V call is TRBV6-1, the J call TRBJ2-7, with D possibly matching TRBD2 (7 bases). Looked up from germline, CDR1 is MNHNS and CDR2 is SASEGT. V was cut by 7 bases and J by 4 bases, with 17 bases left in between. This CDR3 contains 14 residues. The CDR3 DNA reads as TGTGCCAGCACTGGACAGCCGGGGGGATACGAGCAGTACTTC. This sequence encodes CASTGQPGGYEQYF.

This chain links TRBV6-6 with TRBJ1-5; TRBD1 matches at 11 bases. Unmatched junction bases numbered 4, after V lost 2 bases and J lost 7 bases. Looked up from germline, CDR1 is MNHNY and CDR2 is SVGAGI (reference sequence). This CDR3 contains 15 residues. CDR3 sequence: CASSYGQGALQPQHF. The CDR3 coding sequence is TGTGCCAGCAGTTACGGACAGGGGGCGCTGCAGCCCCAGCATTTT.

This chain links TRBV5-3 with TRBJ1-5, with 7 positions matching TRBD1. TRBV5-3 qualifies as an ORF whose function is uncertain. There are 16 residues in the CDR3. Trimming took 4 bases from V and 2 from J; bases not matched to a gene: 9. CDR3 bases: TGTGCCAGAAGCAACCCGAGGGACAGCCGCAATCAGCCCCAGCATTTT. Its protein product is CARSNPRDSRNQPQHF.

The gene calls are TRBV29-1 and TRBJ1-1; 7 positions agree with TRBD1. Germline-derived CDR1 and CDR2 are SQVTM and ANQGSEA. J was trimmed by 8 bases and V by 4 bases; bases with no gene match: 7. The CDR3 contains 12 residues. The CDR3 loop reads CSVAMLGQEAFF. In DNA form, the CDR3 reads TGCAGCGTTGCCATGCTGGGACAGGAAGCTTTCTTT.

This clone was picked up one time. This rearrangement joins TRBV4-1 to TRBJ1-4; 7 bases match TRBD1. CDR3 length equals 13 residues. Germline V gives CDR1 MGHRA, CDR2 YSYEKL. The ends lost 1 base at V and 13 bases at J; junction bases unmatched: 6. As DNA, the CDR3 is TGCGCCAGCAGCCAAGGCCATGACAGGGTACTGTTTTTT. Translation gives CASSQGHDRVLFF.

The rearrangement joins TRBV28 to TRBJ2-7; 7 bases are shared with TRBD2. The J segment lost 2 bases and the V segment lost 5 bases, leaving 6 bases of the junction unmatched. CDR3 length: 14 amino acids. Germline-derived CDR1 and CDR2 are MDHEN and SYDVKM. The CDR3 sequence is CASSPPGGAYEQYF. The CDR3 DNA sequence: TGTGCCAGCAGTCCCCCTGGGGGGGCCTACGAGCAGTACTTC. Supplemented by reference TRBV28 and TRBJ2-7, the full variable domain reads DVKVTQSSRYLVKRTGEKVFLECVQDMDHENMFWYRQDPGLGLRLIYFSYDVKMKEKGDIPEGYSVSREKKERFSLILESASTNQTSMYLCASSPPGGAYEQYFGPGTRLTVT.

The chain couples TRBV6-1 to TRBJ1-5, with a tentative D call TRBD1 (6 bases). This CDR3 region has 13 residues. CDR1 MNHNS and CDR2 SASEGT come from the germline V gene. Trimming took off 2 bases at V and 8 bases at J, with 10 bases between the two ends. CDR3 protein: CASSELRGEPQHF. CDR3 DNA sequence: TGTGCCAGCAGTGAACTCAGGGGAGAGCCCCAGCATTTT.

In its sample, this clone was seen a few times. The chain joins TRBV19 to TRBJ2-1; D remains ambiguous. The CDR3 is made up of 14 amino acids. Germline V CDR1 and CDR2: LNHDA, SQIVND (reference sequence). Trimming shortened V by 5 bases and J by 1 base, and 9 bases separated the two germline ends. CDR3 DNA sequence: TGTGCCAGTAGTCCCCAGGCTTCCTACAATGAGCAGTTCTTC. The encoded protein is CASSPQASYNEQFF. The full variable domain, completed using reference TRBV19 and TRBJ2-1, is DGGITQSPKYLFRKEGQNVTLSCEQNLNHDAMYWYRQDPGQGLRLIYYSQIVNDFQKGDIAEGYSVSREKKESFPLTVTSAQKNPTAFYLCASSPQASYNEQFFGPGTRLTVL.

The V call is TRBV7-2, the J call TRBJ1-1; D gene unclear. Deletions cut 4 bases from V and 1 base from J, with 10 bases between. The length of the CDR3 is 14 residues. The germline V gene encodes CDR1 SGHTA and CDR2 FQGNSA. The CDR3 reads CASSSHPGNTEAFF. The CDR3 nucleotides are TGTGCCAGCAGCTCCCATCCAGGGAACACTGAAGCTTTCTTT.

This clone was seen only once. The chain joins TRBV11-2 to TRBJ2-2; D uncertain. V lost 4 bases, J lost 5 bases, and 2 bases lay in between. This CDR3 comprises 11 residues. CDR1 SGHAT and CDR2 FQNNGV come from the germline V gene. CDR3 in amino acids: CASSSTGELFF. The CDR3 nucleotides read TGTGCCAGCAGCTCTACCGGGGAGCTGTTTTTT.

The CDR3 here is CATSPTRGGPARPQHF. For the CDR3, the DNA is TGTGCCACCAGCCCTACTAGGGGAGGCCCCGCCAGGCCCCAGCATTTT. The V gene is TRBV15, the J gene TRBJ1-5; perhaps TRBD1 as D (5 bases). The germline CDR1 and CDR2 sequences are LNHNV and YYDKDF (reference sequence). CDR3 length equals 16 residues. V lost 5 bases, J lost 9 bases, and 23 bases lay in between.